The clone carrying this T cell receptor (beta chain) was detected ten times or more. Its target is not known. CDR3 size: 15 residues. The germline gives CDR1 DFQATT, CDR2 SNEGSKA (reference sequence). V dropped 3 bases and J dropped 5 bases, with 19 bases sitting between them. A universal primer site was incorporated via template switching, and the cDNA contained unique molecular identifiers. TCRdb passed the 5' RACE reads through MiXCR, listing each CDR3 protein once. The table records around 95,000 distinct CDR3 sequences, about 5.6% of them present only once. This sample is part of a study of identical twins. Overall study findings and caveats: For monozygotic twins, models underestimated out-of-frame TCR alpha sharing.

The clonotype comes from a woman aged 45-65 years in good health. The V call is TRBV20-1, the J call TRBJ1-1; D unresolved. Material for sequencing was memory T cells sorted from blood. The CDR3 DNA is TGCAGTGCTAGGCCCCCGTCGGGATTGGTTACTGAAGCTTTCTTT. This translates into CSARPPSGLVTEAFF.